The present T cell receptor beta chain was sequenced within a study of shared clonotypes between healthy human individuals. The CDR3 contains 13 residues. Germline V gives CDR1 SNHLY, CDR2 FYNNEI. V shed 6 bases, J shed 13 bases, and the junction held 7 bases outside the gene matches. The assay used deep level. Assay: immunoSEQ multiplex PCR; the TCRdb copy retains only in-frame clones and omits some. The sample lists about 520,000 clones, about 78% occurring once. This chain connects TRBV2 to TRBJ2-5; 14 nucleotides line up with TRBD2. The sample was PBMCs. The receptor was isolated from a middle-aged woman in good health. Some clones in this sample may be carry-over from other donors' samples. The CDR3 loop reads CASRLGTSGGGYF. As DNA, the CDR3 is TGTGCCAGCAGGCTGGGGACTAGCGGGGGCGGGTACTTC.